This TCR beta chain was recorded in a study of chemoradiotherapy in HPV16-positive cancers. Study conclusions and caveats: Candidate HPV-specific clones and E7-related TCR motifs grew in tumor during treatment.

Using immunoSEQ multiplex PCR, the repertoire was profiled, and TCRdb retains in-frame clones only, with some absent. In the table there are some 980 clones, 77% of which are singletons. Turning to this clone: Its antigen is not known.

The germline V gene encodes CDR1 MNHEY and CDR2 SMNVEV (reference sequence). Trimming shortened V by 2 bases and J by 0 bases, and 10 bases separated the two germline ends. This CDR3 region has 15 residues. This rearrangement joins TRBV27 to TRBJ1-2; TRBD1 is a possible D gene (5 bases). The receptor's source is a human donor with HPV-associated anogenital cancer. Sequencing used tumor tissue, obtained from a patient who underwent chemoradiotherapy. The CDR3 DNA reads as TGTGCCAGCAGTTTAAGAAGGGGAACTAACTATGGCTACACCTTC. It translates to CASSLRRGTNYGYTF.